This is a list of T cell receptor beta chains from one sample in a study of blood T cell repertoires in COVID-19. Libraries were prepared by immunoSEQ multiplex PCR; TCRdb keeps only in-frame clonotypes and omits some of them. The sample shows about 67,000 clones, just under 80% of them seen only once. The sample consisted of peripheral blood. These receptors originate from an older woman with acute or convalescent COVID-19. Each CDR3 is given with its conserved first and last residue. A D gene is named only where the DNA matches it firmly. Not all rows give a size; the values are once, few, many and, for expanded clones, a class.

V gene	J gene	clone size	D gene	CDR3 DNA	CDR3 protein
TRBV4-1	TRBJ1-1	.	.	TGCGCCAGCAGCCACCGCGGGGCGTTAGTTTTACACACTGAAGCTTTCTTT	CASSHRGALVLHTEAFF
TRBV28	TRBJ2-3	.	.	TGTGCCAGCATTCAACAGGACAGAAGCACAGATACGCAGTATTTT	CASIQQDRSTDTQYF
TRBV10-3	TRBJ1-2	once	.	TGTGCCATCGGAGGGACCAGGGAAAACTATGGCTACACCTTC	CAIGGTRENYGYTF
TRBV28	TRBJ2-2	.	.	TGTGCCAGCAGTTTATTATCAGGGGCGAACACCGGGGAGCTGTTTTTT	CASSLLSGANTGELFF
TRBV7-9	TRBJ2-5	.	.	TGTGCCAGCAGCTCCTTCGACTGGGAAGAGACCCAGTACTTC	CASSSFDWEETQYF
TRBV27	TRBJ2-5	.	.	TGTGCCAGCAGTTTTGAGGTGGGGCTAATAGAGACCCAGTACTTC	CASSFEVGLIETQYF
TRBV2	TRBJ2-4	once	TRBD1	TGTGCCAGCAGTTACTCATGGACAGGGGGCATTGCCAAAAACATTCAGTACTTC	CASSYSWTGGIAKNIQYF
TRBV9	TRBJ1-2	.	.	TGTGCCAGCAGCGTAGATGGGGGGGAGGGCTACACCTTC	CASSVDGGEGYTF
TRBV2	TRBJ2-3	.	TRBD2	TGTGCCAGCAGTGAGCGAGCGGGGGGTCCCTCCACAGATACGCAGTATTTT	CASSERAGGPSTDTQYF
TRBV9	TRBJ2-1	few	.	TGTGCCAGCAGCGTTAAGCGGGCCAGCTCCTACAATGAGCAGTTCTTC	CASSVKRASSYNEQFF
TRBV21-1	TRBJ2-1	.	.	TGTGCCAGCAGCAACGGACCGGGACAGGGGGTTTACCACAATGAGCAGTTCTTC	CASSNGPGQGVYHNEQFF
TRBV6-5	TRBJ1-1	.	.	TGTGCCAGCAGCACAATACAGGGAGGGACTGAAGCTTTCTTT	CASSTIQGGTEAFF
TRBV24-1	TRBJ2-5	.	TRBD1	TGTGCCACCAGTGACCCGGGACAGGGTGGGGAGACCCAGTACTTC	CATSDPGQGGETQYF
TRBV7-6	TRBJ2-7	.	TRBD1	TGTGCCAGCAGCATGACAGGGGGTGCCTCCTACGAGCAGTACTTC	CASSMTGGASYEQYF
TRBV12-3/TRBV12-4	TRBJ2-2	.	.	TGTGCCAGCAGACCCATAGAGACCGGGGAGCTGTTTTTT	CASRPIETGELFF
TRBV2	TRBJ1-1	.	TRBD1	TGTGCCAGGGGGACAGGGGCATCCTTCGCTGAAGCTTTCTTT	CARGTGASFAEAFF
TRBV28	TRBJ1-2	.	TRBD1	TGTGCCAGCATCGATCAGGGGGCCGCTAACTATGGCTACACCTTC	CASIDQGAANYGYTF
TRBV6-1	TRBJ1-1	few	.	TGTGCCAGCAGTGAATCAGCGGGAGTGAACACTGAAGCTTTCTTT	CASSESAGVNTEAFF
TRBV1	TRBJ2-7	.	.	TGCACCAGCGGATCCGGGACACTCTCCTACGAGCAGTACTTC	CTSGSGTLSYEQYF
TRBV28	TRBJ1-4	.	TRBD1	TGTGCCGGGAGACAGGGGGCCAATGAAAAACTGTTTTTT	CAGRQGANEKLFF
TRBV11-2	TRBJ1-4	.	.	TGTGCCAGCAGTTATACAGGGAGTGCAACTAATGAAAAACTGTTTTTT	CASSYTGSATNEKLFF
TRBV14	TRBJ2-2	.	TRBD1	TGTGCCAGCAGCCAAAGGGGACTGACAGGGGACACCGGGGAGCTGTTTTTT	CASSQRGLTGDTGELFF
TRBV12-5	TRBJ1-4	.	TRBD1	TGTGCTAGTGGTTTGGTAGGGGGCCGGGAAAAACTGTTTTTT	CASGLVGGREKLFF
TRBV7-2	TRBJ1-2	.	.	TGTGCCAGCAGCCCTGGTATCGAGGCGATCTATGGCTACACCTTC	CASSPGIEAIYGYTF
TRBV11-3	TRBJ2-5	.	.	TGTGCCAGCAGCTCCAGCGGGTTTGAAGAGACCCAGTACTTC	CASSSSGFEETQYF
TRBV7-6	TRBJ2-3	.	TRBD2	TGTGCCAGCAGCTTAACTAGCGGGGGGCTCAGCACAGATACGCAGTATTTT	CASSLTSGGLSTDTQYF
TRBV6-1	TRBJ1-5	.	.	TGTGCCAGCAGTGAAAATACAGGCGGTCAGCCCCAGCATTTT	CASSENTGGQPQHF
TRBV5-1	TRBJ2-7	.	.	TGCGCCAGCAGCTTCAAGGAGGACGGTTCCTACGAGCAGTACTTC	CASSFKEDGSYEQYF
TRBV6-5	TRBJ2-7	.	TRBD2	TGTGCCAGCAGTTACTTAGCGGGGGGTGTCTCCTACGAGCAGTACTTC	CASSYLAGGVSYEQYF
TRBV6-1	TRBJ1-3	.	.	TGTGCCAGCAGTGCAACCGACAGCTCTGGAAACACCATATATTTT	CASSATDSSGNTIYF
TRBV5-1	TRBJ1-1	once	.	TGCGCCAGCAGCTGGGAGGGCACTTCCGGACATGAAGCTTTCTTT	CASSWEGTSGHEAFF
TRBV5-1	TRBJ2-7	.	TRBD1	TGCGCCAGCAGCTCCGGGACAGGACGCGAGCAGTACTTC	CASSSGTGREQYF
TRBV27	TRBJ2-3	.	TRBD2	TGTGCCAGCAGTTTCCTTAGCGGGGGGCGCACAGATACGCAGTATTTT	CASSFLSGGRTDTQYF
TRBV7-3	TRBJ2-7	once	.	TGTGCCAGCAGCTTGGGGCGGGGCTCCTACGAGCAGTACTTC	CASSLGRGSYEQYF
TRBV24-1	TRBJ1-2	.	.	TGTGCCACCAGTGATTTGCTCCTGGGCTACACCTTC	CATSDLLLGYTF
TRBV7-2	TRBJ2-7	.	.	TGTGCCAGCAGCTTACTAGCCGGTCACTACGAGCAGTACTTC	CASSLLAGHYEQYF
TRBV6-5	TRBJ1-2	.	.	TGTGCCAGCAGTTACTCGCAGGGTTCATATGGCTACACCTTC	CASSYSQGSYGYTF
TRBV5-4	TRBJ1-1	once	.	TGTGCCAGCAGCGTTCGGACAGTAATGAACACTGAAGCTTTCTTT	CASSVRTVMNTEAFF
TRBV28	TRBJ1-3	.	.	TGTGCCAGCAGTTCCGGGGGGGGGCTCCACTCTGGAAACACCATATATTTT	CASSSGGGLHSGNTIYF
TRBV3-1/TRBV3-2	TRBJ1-5	.	.	TGTGCCAGCAGCCAAGATCATACAGCCAAATTGGCCCAGCATTTT	CASSQDHTAKLAQHF
TRBV3-1/TRBV3-2	TRBJ2-3	.	TRBD1	TGTGCCAGCAGCGATACAGGGGGCACAGATACGCAGTATTTT	CASSDTGGTDTQYF
TRBV4-3	TRBJ2-7	.	TRBD1	TGCGCCAGCAGCCAAGATGGACAGGGCTACTCCTACGAGCAGTACTTC	CASSQDGQGYSYEQYF
TRBV19	TRBJ1-5	.	TRBD1	TGTGCCAGTAGTTCGACACAGGGGGCGCGCAATCAGCCCCAGCATTTT	CASSSTQGARNQPQHF